This TCR beta chain was sequenced during a study of regulatory T cells in long-lasting Graves disease. Overall study findings and caveats: Persistent Graves' patients showed reduced TCR diversity versus newly diagnosed patients.

Construction of the TCR beta libraries employed iRepertoire HTBI primers in conjunction with Arm-PCR of CDR3 regions. TCRdb processed the multiplex PCR reads anew with MiXCR; each CDR3 protein has one entry. The sample holds about 290,000 distinct CDR3 sequences, more than 20% seen once. Time point of the sample: persistent/refractory GD, antithyroid drugs over 5 years with positive TRAb. RNA from PBMCs was the source of the TCR library. An endocrinology department located in Xi'an, China, was where the patients came from. Comments on this clonotype: Its antigen remains unidentified.

The CDR3 contains 13 residues. Trimming shortened V by 4 bases and J by 8 bases, and 12 bases separated the two germline ends. The V and J genes are TRBV12-3 or TRBV12-4 and TRBJ1-5; D not certain. Here the sequenced sample was peripheral blood mononuclear cells (PBMCs), taken when the disease was refractory, from a patient treated with antithyroid drugs. The clonotype comes from a female donor with Graves disease. CDR3 amino acids: CASSYDAPEPQHF. The CDR3 DNA is TGTGCCAGCAGTTACGACGCCCCCGAGCCCCAGCATTTT.